The T cell receptor beta chain described here comes from a study of shared clonotypes between healthy human individuals. Broader study findings: About 5% of naive CD4 clonotypes were shared across several donors.

The investigators split CD4+ cells into a CD45RA+ naive subset and a CD45RA-negative memory subset. Clones were read by immunoSEQ multiplex PCR, and TCRdb kept only the in-frame ones, dropping some. The data hold about 1.5 million clones, with 98% observed a single time. Remarks on this clone: The antigen remains unidentified. This sample includes further DNA sequences coding for the same CDR3.

V lost 6 bases and J lost 5; bases outside the gene matches: 2. This CDR3 is 13 amino acids long. Germline assignment: CDR1 SNHLY and CDR2 FYNNEI. The origin of this receptor is a man aged 25-45 years in good health. Sequencing was carried out using naive CD4+ T cells sorted from blood. Stated subset: CD45RA+ positively selected. V and J are TRBV2 and TRBJ1-4; 8 bases are shared with TRBD1. CDR3 amino acids: CASSRGLNEKLFF. DNA for the CDR3: TGTGCCAGCAGCAGGGGGCTGAATGAAAAACTGTTTTTT. The full variable domain, its missing parts supplied by reference TRBV2 and TRBJ1-4, is EPEVTQTPSHQVTQMGQEVILRCVPISNHLYFYWYRQILGQKVEFLVSFYNNEISEKSEIFDDQFSVERPDGSNFTLKIRSTKLEDSAMYFCASSRGLNEKLFFGSGTQLSVL.